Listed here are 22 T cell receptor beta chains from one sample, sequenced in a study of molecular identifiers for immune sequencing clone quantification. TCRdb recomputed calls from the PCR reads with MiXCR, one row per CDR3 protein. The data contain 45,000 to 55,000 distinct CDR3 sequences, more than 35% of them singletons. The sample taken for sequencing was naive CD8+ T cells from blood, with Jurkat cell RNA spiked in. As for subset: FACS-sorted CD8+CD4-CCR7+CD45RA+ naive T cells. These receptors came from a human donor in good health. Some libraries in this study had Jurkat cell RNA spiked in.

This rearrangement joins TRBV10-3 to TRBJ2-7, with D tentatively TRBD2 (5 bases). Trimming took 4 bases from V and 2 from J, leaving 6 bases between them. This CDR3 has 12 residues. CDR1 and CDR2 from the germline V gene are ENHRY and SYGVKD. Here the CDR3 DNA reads TGTGCCATCAGTGCGGGGACCTACGAGCAGTACTTC. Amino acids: CAISAGTYEQYF.

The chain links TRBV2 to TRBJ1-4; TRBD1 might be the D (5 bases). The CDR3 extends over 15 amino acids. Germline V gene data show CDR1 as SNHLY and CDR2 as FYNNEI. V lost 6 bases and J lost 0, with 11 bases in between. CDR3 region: CASRRGPTTNEKLFF. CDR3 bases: TGTGCCAGCAGAAGGGGACCCACAACTAATGAAAAACTGTTTTTT.

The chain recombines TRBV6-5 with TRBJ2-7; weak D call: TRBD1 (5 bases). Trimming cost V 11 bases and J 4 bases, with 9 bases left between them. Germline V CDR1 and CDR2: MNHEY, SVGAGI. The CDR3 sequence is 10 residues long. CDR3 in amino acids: CAPRVYEQYF. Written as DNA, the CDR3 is TGTGCCCCCAGGGTTTACGAGCAGTACTTC.

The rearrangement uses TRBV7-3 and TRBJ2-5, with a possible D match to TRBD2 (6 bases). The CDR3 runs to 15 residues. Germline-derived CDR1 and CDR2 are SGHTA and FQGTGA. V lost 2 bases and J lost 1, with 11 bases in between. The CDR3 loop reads CASSLGGTLQETQYF. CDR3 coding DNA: TGTGCCAGCAGCTTAGGAGGGACTCTCCAAGAGACCCAGTACTTC.

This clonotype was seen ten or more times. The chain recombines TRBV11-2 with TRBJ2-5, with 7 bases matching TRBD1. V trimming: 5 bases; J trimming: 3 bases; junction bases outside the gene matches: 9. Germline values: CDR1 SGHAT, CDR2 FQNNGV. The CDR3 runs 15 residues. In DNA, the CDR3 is TGTGCCAGCAGCCGAATTCCGGGACAGAAAGAGACCCAGTACTTC. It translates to CASSRIPGQKETQYF.

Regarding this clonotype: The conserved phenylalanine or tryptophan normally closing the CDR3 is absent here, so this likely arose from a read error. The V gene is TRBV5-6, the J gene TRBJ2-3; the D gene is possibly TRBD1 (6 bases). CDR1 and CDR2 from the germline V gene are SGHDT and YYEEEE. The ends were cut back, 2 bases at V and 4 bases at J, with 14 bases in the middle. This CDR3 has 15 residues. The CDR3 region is CASSFYRAPSDTQYL. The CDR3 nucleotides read TGTGCCAGCAGCTTCTACAGGGCCCCTTCAGATACGCAGTATCTT.

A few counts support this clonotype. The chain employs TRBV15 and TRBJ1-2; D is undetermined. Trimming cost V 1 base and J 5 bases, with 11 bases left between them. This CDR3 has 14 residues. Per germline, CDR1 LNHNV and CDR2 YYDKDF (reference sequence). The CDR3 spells CATSRGESAYGYTF. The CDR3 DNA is TGTGCCACCAGCAGAGGAGAGTCGGCTTATGGCTACACCTTC.

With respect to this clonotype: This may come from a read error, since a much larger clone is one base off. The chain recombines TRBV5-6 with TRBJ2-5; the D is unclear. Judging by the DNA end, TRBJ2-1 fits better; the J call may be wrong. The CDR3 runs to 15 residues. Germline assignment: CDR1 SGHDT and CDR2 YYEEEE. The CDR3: CASSREYGSQETQFF. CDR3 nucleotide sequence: TGTGCCAGCAGTCGCGAGTACGGTAGTCAAGAGACCCAGTTCTTC.

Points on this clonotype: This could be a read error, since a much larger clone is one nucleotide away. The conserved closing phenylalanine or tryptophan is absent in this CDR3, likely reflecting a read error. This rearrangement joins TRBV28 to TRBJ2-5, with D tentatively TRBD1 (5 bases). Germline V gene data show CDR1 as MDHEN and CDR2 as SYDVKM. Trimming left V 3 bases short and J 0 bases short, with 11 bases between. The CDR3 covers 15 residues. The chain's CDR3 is CASSLGREYQETQYI. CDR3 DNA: TGTGCCAGCAGTTTGGGCAGGGAATACCAAGAGACCCAGTACATC.

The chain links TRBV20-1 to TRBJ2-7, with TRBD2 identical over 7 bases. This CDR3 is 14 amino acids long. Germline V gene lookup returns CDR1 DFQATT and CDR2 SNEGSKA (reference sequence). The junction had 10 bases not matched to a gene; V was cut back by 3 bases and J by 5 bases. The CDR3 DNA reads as TGCAGTGCTAGGGGCTACGGGAGGCGGGACGAGCAGTACTTC. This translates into CSARGYGRRDEQYF.

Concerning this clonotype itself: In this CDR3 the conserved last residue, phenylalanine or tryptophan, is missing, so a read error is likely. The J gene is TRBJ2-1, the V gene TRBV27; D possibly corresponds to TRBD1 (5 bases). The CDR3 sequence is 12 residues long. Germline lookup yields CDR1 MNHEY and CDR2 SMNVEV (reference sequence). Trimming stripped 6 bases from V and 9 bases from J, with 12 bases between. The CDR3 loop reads CASSTGTIEQFY. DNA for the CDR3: TGTGCCAGCAGCACAGGCACCATTGAGCAGTTCTAC.

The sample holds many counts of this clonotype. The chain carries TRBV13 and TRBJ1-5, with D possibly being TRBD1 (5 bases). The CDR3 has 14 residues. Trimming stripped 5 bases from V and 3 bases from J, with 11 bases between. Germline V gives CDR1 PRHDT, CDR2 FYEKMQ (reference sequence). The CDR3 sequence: CASSLGQNNQPQHF. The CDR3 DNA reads TGTGCCAGCAGCCTTGGACAAAACAATCAGCCCCAGCATTTT.

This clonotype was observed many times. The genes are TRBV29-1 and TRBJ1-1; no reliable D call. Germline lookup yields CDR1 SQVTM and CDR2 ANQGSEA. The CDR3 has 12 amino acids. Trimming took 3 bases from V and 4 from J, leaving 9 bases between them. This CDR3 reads CSVDLGSTEAFF. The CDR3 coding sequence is TGCAGCGTTGATTTGGGGAGCACTGAAGCTTTCTTT.

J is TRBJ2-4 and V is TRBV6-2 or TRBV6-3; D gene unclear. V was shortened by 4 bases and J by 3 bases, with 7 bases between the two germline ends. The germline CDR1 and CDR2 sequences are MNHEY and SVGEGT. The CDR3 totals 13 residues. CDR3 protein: CASSSDGKNIQYF. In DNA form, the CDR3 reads TGTGCCAGCAGTTCCGACGGCAAAAACATTCAGTACTTC.

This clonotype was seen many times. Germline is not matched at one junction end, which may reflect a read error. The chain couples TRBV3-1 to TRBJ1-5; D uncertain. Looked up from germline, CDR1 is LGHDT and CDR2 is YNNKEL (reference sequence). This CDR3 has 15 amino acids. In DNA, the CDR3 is TGCGCCAGCAGCCAAGTCCCAGGTAGCAATCAGCCCCAGCATTTT. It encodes CASSQVPGSNQPQHF.

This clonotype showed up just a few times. The CDR3 reads CASSSPGGVPDTQYF. CDR3 DNA sequence: TGTGCCAGCAGTTCCCCGGGGGGGGTCCCAGATACGCAGTATTTT. The rearrangement links TRBV28 to TRBJ2-3, with 8 bases matching TRBD2. J gave up 4 bases and V 4 bases, and 7 bases lay outside the gene matches. The CDR3 runs to 15 residues. The V gene's germline CDR1 is MDHEN and CDR2 SYDVKM.

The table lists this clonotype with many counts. CDR3: CASSQTPYEQYF. CDR3 DNA sequence: TGTGCCAGTAGCCAGACCCCCTACGAGCAGTACTTC. The chain carries TRBV19 and TRBJ2-7; D unresolved. Per the germline V gene, CDR1 is LNHDA and CDR2 is SQIVND (reference sequence). V gave up 6 bases and J gave up 2 bases, with 8 bases separating them. The CDR3 consists of 12 residues.

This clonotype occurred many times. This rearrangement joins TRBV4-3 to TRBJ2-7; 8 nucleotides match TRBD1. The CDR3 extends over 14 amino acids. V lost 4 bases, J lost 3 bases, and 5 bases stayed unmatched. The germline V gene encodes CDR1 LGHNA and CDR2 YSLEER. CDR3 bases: TGCGCCAGCAGCCCCGGACAGGGAGTCTACGAGCAGTACTTC. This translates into CASSPGQGVYEQYF.

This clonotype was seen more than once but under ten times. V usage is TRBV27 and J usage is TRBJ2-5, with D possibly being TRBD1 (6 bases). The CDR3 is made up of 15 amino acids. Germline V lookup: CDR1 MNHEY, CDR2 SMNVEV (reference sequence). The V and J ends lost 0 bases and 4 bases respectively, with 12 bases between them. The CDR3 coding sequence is TGTGCCAGCAGTTTATCCGAACAGGGATTAGAGACCCAGTACTTC. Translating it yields CASSLSEQGLETQYF.

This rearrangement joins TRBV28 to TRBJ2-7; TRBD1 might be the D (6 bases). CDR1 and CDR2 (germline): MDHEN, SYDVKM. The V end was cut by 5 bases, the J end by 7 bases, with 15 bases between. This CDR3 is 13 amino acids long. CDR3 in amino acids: CASSLSTGGEQYF. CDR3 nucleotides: TGTGCCAGCAGTCTCTCGACAGGCGGGGAGCAGTACTTC.

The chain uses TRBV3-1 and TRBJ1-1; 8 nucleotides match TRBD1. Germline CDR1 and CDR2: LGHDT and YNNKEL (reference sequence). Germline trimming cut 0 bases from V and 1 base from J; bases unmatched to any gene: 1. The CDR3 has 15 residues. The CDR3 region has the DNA TGTGCCAGCAGCCAAGACCAGGGGGCGAACACTGAAGCTTTCTTT. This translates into CASSQDQGANTEAFF.

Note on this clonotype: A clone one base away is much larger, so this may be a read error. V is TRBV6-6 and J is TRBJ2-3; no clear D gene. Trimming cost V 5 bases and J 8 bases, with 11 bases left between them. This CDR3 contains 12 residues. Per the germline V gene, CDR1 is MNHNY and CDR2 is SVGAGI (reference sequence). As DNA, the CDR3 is TGTGCCAGCAGTCCAGTCCCAGCTACGCAGTATTTT. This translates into CASSPVPATQYF.